These T cell receptor beta chains were read from a single sample in a study of blood T cell repertoires in COVID-19. Profiling relied on immunoSEQ multiplex PCR, and the TCRdb table lists in-frame clones only, not all of them. Of approximately 270,000 clones listed, approximately 90% are singletons. Sample: peripheral blood. Receptors were obtained from a man in his thirties or forties with acute or convalescent COVID-19. The CDR3 runs from the conserved cysteine through the conserved F or W. D genes are given only for firm matches. Clone size is shown for a subset of rows, as once, few, many or a class of expanded clone.

j_call | clone_size | d_call | v_call | cdr3_aa | cdr3_nt
TRBJ2-7 | . | . | TRBV5-8 | CASSLGLAEGAYEQYF | TGTGCCAGCAGCTTGGGGCTAGCGGAGGGGGCCTACGAGCAGTACTTC
TRBJ2-1 | . | TRBD2 | TRBV9 | CASSVNGRDYNEQFF | TGTGCCAGCAGCGTAAACGGGAGGGATTACAATGAGCAGTTCTTC
TRBJ2-3 | once | TRBD2 | TRBV28 | CASILSGGRTDTQYF | TGTGCCAGCATTCTAAGCGGGGGGCGCACAGATACGCAGTATTTT
TRBJ2-7 | . | TRBD1 | TRBV7-8 | CASSQGVRGYEQYF | TGTGCCAGCAGCCAAGGGGTCAGGGGGTACGAGCAGTACTTC
TRBJ1-5 | . | . | TRBV6-5 | CAIHRAPQPQHF | TGTGCCATCCACAGGGCCCCTCAGCCCCAGCATTTT
TRBJ2-7 | . | . | TRBV5-4 | CASSFSPGANEQYF | TGTGCCAGCAGCTTTAGTCCAGGGGCCAACGAGCAGTACTTC
TRBJ2-1 | . | . | TRBV5-1 | CASSFSGHNNEQFF | TGCGCCAGCAGCTTTAGCGGTCATAACAATGAGCAGTTCTTC
TRBJ1-5 | . | . | TRBV18 | CASSPFSSNQPQHF | TGTGCCAGCTCACCCTTCTCTTCCAATCAGCCCCAGCATTTT
TRBJ2-3 | . | TRBD1 | TRBV15 | CATSWQGDYTDTQYF | TGTGCCACCAGCTGGCAGGGGGATTACACAGATACGCAGTATTTT
TRBJ2-3 | . | TRBD2 | TRBV7-2 | CASSPLAGGPPDTQYF | TGTGCCAGCAGCCCACTAGCGGGGGGGCCTCCAGATACGCAGTATTTT
TRBJ1-4 | . | . | TRBV27 | CASSLVGGLGEKLFF | TGTGCCAGCAGTTTAGTAGGAGGGCTCGGTGAAAAACTGTTTTTT
TRBJ2-1 | . | . | TRBV6-5 | CASRNRVSSYNEQFF | TGTGCCAGCCGAAACAGGGTTAGCTCCTACAATGAGCAGTTCTTC
TRBJ1-1 | . | TRBD1 | TRBV28 | CASSWDRTGTFF | TGTGCCAGCAGTTGGGACAGGACGGGGACTTTCTTT
TRBJ1-5 | few | . | TRBV10-3 | CAISEVQSNQPQHF | TGTGCCATCAGTGAGGTCCAGAGCAATCAGCCCCAGCATTTT
TRBJ2-2 | . | TRBD1 | TRBV27 | CASSRWDRPGELFF | TGTGCCAGCAGTCGATGGGACAGGCCAGGGGAGCTGTTTTTT
TRBJ2-1 | once | . | TRBV6-6 | CASSYGAGRNEQFF | TGTGCCAGCAGTTACGGGGCCGGCCGGAATGAGCAGTTCTTC
TRBJ1-5 | . | TRBD1 | TRBV28 | CASSLGTGGLPQHF | TGTGCCAGCAGTTTAGGGACAGGGGGCCTGCCCCAGCATTTT
TRBJ1-1 | . | . | TRBV2 | CASSHPPWGGRNTEAFF | TGTGCCAGCAGCCACCCTCCCTGGGGGGGACGAAACACTGAAGCTTTCTTT
TRBJ2-3 | . | TRBD1 | TRBV27 | CASSDRGHNTDTQYF | TGTGCCAGCAGTGACAGGGGGCATAACACAGATACGCAGTATTTT
TRBJ2-2 | . | . | TRBV9 | CASSVGAGMNTGELFF | TGTGCCAGCAGCGTAGGAGCAGGCATGAACACCGGGGAGCTGTTTTTT
TRBJ2-2 | . | TRBD2 | TRBV5-1 | CASSFTSGLNTGELFF | TGCGCCAGCAGCTTTACTAGCGGGCTTAACACCGGGGAGCTGTTTTTT
TRBJ2-3 | . | . | TRBV6-6 | CASTFADTQYF | TGTGCCAGTACATTTGCAGATACGCAGTATTTT
TRBJ2-7 | . | . | TRBV5-1 | CASSLAEGTYYEQYF | TGCGCCAGCAGCTTGGCGGAGGGGACCTACTACGAGCAGTACTTC
TRBJ1-1 | . | TRBD1 | TRBV5-4 | CASSPSISTGALAEAFF | TGTGCCAGCAGCCCATCAATTTCGACAGGGGCTCTTGCTGAAGCTTTCTTT
TRBJ1-4 | few | . | TRBV10-3 | CAISATDTGNEKLFF | TGTGCCATCAGTGCGACAGACACCGGGAATGAAAAACTGTTTTTT
TRBJ1-1 | few | TRBD1 | TRBV5-1 | CASSPTGVATEAFF | TGCGCCAGCAGCCCCACAGGGGTCGCCACTGAAGCTTTCTTT
TRBJ1-1 | . | . | TRBV5-8 | CASSHRVGLSEAFF | TGTGCCAGCAGCCACAGGGTGGGCCTCTCTGAAGCTTTCTTT
TRBJ2-6 | . | . | TRBV19 | CASSLGGPSSGANVLTF | TGTGCCAGTAGTCTGGGGGGGCCAAGCTCTGGGGCCAACGTCCTGACTTTC
TRBJ1-5 | . | . | TRBV10-3 | CAIRPGGGNQPQHF | TGTGCCATCAGGCCCGGGGGGGGGAATCAGCCCCAGCATTTT
TRBJ1-2 | once | TRBD1 | TRBV29-1 | CSVALQGASGYTF | TGCAGCGTTGCTTTACAGGGGGCCTCTGGCTACACCTTC
TRBJ2-5 | . | TRBD2 | TRBV15 | CATSRSAGGGETQYF | TGTGCCACCAGCAGGTCAGCGGGAGGGGGAGAGACCCAGTACTTC
TRBJ1-2 | . | TRBD1 | TRBV13 | CASSMPGTGVYGYTF | TGTGCCAGCAGCATGCCCGGGACAGGGGTGTATGGCTACACCTTC
TRBJ2-7 | . | . | TRBV18 | CASSPEQGSYEQYF | TGTGCCAGCTCACCTGAACAGGGTTCCTACGAGCAGTACTTC
TRBJ2-1 | few | TRBD1 | TRBV9 | CASSVARGQRTHNEQFF | TGTGCCAGCAGCGTAGCTAGGGGGCAGCGGACCCACAATGAGCAGTTCTTC
TRBJ1-1 | . | TRBD1 | TRBV28 | CASRPSGTGYTEAFF | TGTGCCAGCAGACCTTCCGGGACAGGGTACACTGAAGCTTTCTTT
TRBJ2-2 | . | TRBD2 | TRBV9 | CASSTDGGGTGELFF | TGTGCCAGCAGCACCGATGGGGGGGGCACCGGGGAGCTGTTTTTT
TRBJ1-6 | . | . | TRBV10-3 | CAISDLEDRSRSPLHF | TGTGCCATCAGTGACTTGGAAGACAGGTCCCGTTCACCCCTCCACTTT
TRBJ2-1 | . | TRBD1 | TRBV3-1/TRBV3-2 | CASSQDDGTGRIWSSYNEQFF | TGTGCCAGCAGCCAAGATGATGGGACAGGCCGAATTTGGAGCTCCTACAATGAGCAGTTCTTC
TRBJ2-1 | . | TRBD2 | TRBV7-2 | CASSLSGSGSNEQFF | TGTGCCAGCAGCCTTAGCGGTAGCGGGAGCAATGAGCAGTTCTTC
TRBJ1-1 | . | . | TRBV6-5 | CASSWGQAYTEAFF | TGTGCCAGCAGTTGGGGACAAGCTTACACTGAAGCTTTCTTT
TRBJ1-5 | . | . | TRBV15 | CATTAGRNQPQHF | TGTGCCACCACAGCAGGGCGCAATCAGCCCCAGCATTTT
TRBJ1-2 | once | TRBD1 | TRBV19 | CASSIGDRAIYGYTF | TGTGCCAGTAGTATCGGGGACAGGGCTATCTATGGCTACACCTTC
TRBJ2-7 | . | TRBD1 | TRBV5-5 | CASSTSRWTGVGNEQYF | TGTGCCAGCAGCACATCCAGATGGACAGGGGTAGGAAACGAGCAGTACTTC
TRBJ2-7 | . | TRBD1 | TRBV4-1 | CASSLPGQGYEQYF | TGCGCCAGCAGCCTCCCGGGACAGGGCTACGAGCAGTACTTC
TRBJ2-1 | . | . | TRBV13 | CASSYPGTPYNEQFF | TGTGCCAGCAGCTACCCCGGGACTCCTTACAATGAGCAGTTCTTC
TRBJ2-3 | . | TRBD2 | TRBV6-5 | CASSYLRGGRPDTQYF | TGTGCCAGCAGTTACCTTCGGGGGGGCCGGCCAGATACGCAGTATTTT
TRBJ1-2 | . | . | TRBV30 | CAWEGQTANYGYTF | TGTGCCTGGGAGGGGCAGACCGCTAACTATGGCTACACCTTC
TRBJ1-3 | . | . | TRBV7-6 | CASSLEGGYGNTIYF | TGTGCCAGCAGCCTAGAGGGAGGATATGGAAACACCATATATTTT
TRBJ2-1 | . | TRBD2 | TRBV18 | CASSHTGLADAVNSYNEQFF | TGTGCCAGCTCACATACAGGACTAGCGGACGCCGTTAACTCCTACAATGAGCAGTTCTTC
TRBJ2-2 | . | TRBD2 | TRBV27 | CASSFPRLAGGRNTGELFF | TGTGCCAGCAGTTTCCCTAGACTAGCGGGAGGACGAAACACCGGGGAGCTGTTTTTT
TRBJ2-7 | . | TRBD1 | TRBV6-5 | CASSYADRYIGEQYF | TGTGCCAGCAGTTACGCGGACAGGTATATAGGCGAGCAGTACTTC
TRBJ2-1 | . | . | TRBV28 | CASHVGGHEQFF | TGTGCCAGTCACGTGGGGGGGCATGAGCAGTTCTTC
TRBJ1-1 | once | . | TRBV6-5 | CASSYITGRADEAFF | TGTGCCAGCAGTTATATTACGGGCCGAGCGGATGAAGCTTTCTTT
TRBJ1-2 | . | . | TRBV6-2/TRBV6-3 | CASSYTGQNYGYTF | TGTGCCAGCAGTTACACAGGACAAAACTATGGCTACACCTTC
TRBJ2-3 | . | . | TRBV28 | CASQNQGLSTDTQYF | TGTGCCAGCCAGAATCAGGGGCTGAGCACAGATACGCAGTATTTT
TRBJ1-1 | . | . | TRBV6-5 | CASSYQGWTEAFF | TGTGCCAGCAGTTACCAGGGGTGGACTGAAGCTTTCTTT
TRBJ2-3 | . | TRBD1 | TRBV7-9 | CASTGQVRDTQYF | TGTGCCAGCACCGGACAGGTTCGGGATACGCAGTATTTT
TRBJ2-1 | . | . | TRBV4-1 | CASSQAPGAREEQFF | TGCGCCAGCAGCCAAGCCCCAGGGGCAAGGGAGGAGCAGTTCTTC
TRBJ1-2 | . | . | TRBV11-2 | CASSLVSGTNYGYTF | TGTGCCAGCAGCTTAGTGAGCGGAACTAACTATGGCTACACCTTC